The 6 T cell receptor beta chains in this list originate from one sample, sequenced in a study of T cell repertoires in cytomegalovirus infection. One entry per CDR3 protein results from TCRdb running MiXCR on the reads. The table lists 200,000 to 250,000 distinct CDR3 sequences, roughly 22% of them singletons. Sequenced sample: CD8+ T cells from PBMCs. The receptors derive from a human donor in good health (CMV status not recorded). Some clones in this sample may be carry-over from other donors' samples.

This clonotype appeared many times. V and J are TRBV7-9 and TRBJ1-1; D not resolved. Germline V gene data show CDR1 as SEHNR and CDR2 as FQNEAQ (reference sequence). V lost 2 bases and J 1 base, leaving 5 bases between the germline ends. The CDR3 contains 13 residues. For the CDR3, the DNA is TGTGCCAGCAGCTTATGGTCGAACACTGAAGCTTTCTTT. Translating gives CASSLWSNTEAFF.

Ten or more counts support this clonotype. V usage is TRBV20-1 and J usage is TRBJ1-2; a possible D gene is TRBD1 (5 bases). The CDR3 loop spans 14 amino acids. With 3 bases removed from V and 0 bases from J, the gap between germline ends came to 11 bases. CDR1 DFQATT and CDR2 SNEGSKA come from the germline V gene (reference sequence). The CDR3 loop reads CSASPQTANYGYTF. In DNA, the CDR3 is TGCAGTGCTAGCCCGCAGACAGCTAACTATGGCTACACCTTC.

Only a few counts were recorded for this clonotype. The gene calls are TRBV7-8 and TRBJ2-3; 12 bases align to TRBD1. From germline, CDR1 is SGHVS and CDR2 FQNEAQ. This CDR3 has 17 residues. Losses at the gene ends were 0 bases for V and 5 bases for J; bases not matched to a gene: 6. CDR3 coding DNA: TGTGCCAGCAGCTTAGCTGGGACAGGGGGCGTAGAAGATACGCAGTATTTT. This sequence encodes CASSLAGTGGVEDTQYF.

The chain is built from TRBV6-1 and TRBJ2-7, with D perhaps TRBD1 or TRBD2 (5 bases each). Trimming left V 5 bases short and J 1 base short, with 12 bases between. The CDR3 loop spans 14 amino acids. Per the germline V gene, CDR1 is MNHNS and CDR2 is SASEGT. CDR3 nucleotide sequence: TGTGCCAGCAGTTACGGGACGGCGTCCTACGAGCAGTACTTC. Protein product: CASSYGTASYEQYF.

The sample holds many counts of this clonotype. The gene calls are TRBV27 and TRBJ2-3; 10 positions agree with TRBD2. This CDR3 has 16 amino acids. From germline, CDR1 is MNHEY and CDR2 SMNVEV (reference sequence). J gave up 4 bases and V 3 bases, and 7 bases lay outside the gene matches. CDR3 sequence reads: CASSLDSGGLSDTQYF. CDR3 nucleotide sequence: TGTGCCAGCAGTTTGGATAGCGGGGGGTTGTCAGATACGCAGTATTTT.

The chain couples TRBV7-9 to TRBJ2-1, with D perhaps TRBD2 (5 bases). The germline gives CDR1 SEHNR, CDR2 FQNEAQ (reference sequence). The CDR3 covers 17 residues. Trimming took 5 bases from V and 0 from J, leaving 17 bases between them. The CDR3 reads CASSPGRDPSSYNEQFF. In DNA, the CDR3 is TGTGCCAGCAGCCCGGGGAGAGACCCGAGCTCCTACAATGAGCAGTTCTTC.